The 24 T cell receptor beta chains presented below share a single source sample, sequenced in a study of cytomegalovirus exposure and HLA in healthy donors. PCR used 60 Vbeta primers and 13 Jbeta primers. TCRdb's copy holds only in-frame clones and misses some; the assay was immunoSEQ multiplex PCR. The sample carries some 190,000 clones, 76% recorded once. Sequenced material: PBMCs. The receptors stem from a man between 18 and 35 years old in good health and CMV-seronegative.

CDR3 protein: CASSLAGTADQPQHF. CDR3 in DNA: TGCGCCAGCAGCTTGGCCGGGACAGCTGATCAGCCCCAGCATTTT. This rearrangement joins TRBV5-1 to TRBJ1-5; 7 bases align to TRBD1. The CDR3 loop spans 15 amino acids. Germline V lookup: CDR1 SGHRS, CDR2 YFSETQ. Trimming cost V 0 bases and J 5 bases; bases outside gene matches: 5.

The chain combines TRBV28 with TRBJ2-3; 13 bases are a match to TRBD2. Germline V gene lookup returns CDR1 MDHEN and CDR2 SYDVKM. This CDR3 region has 17 residues. V shed 3 bases and J 5 bases; nucleotides not matched to a gene: 8. The CDR3 sequence is CASSFLTSGGPRDTQYF. The CDR3, as DNA: TGTGCCAGCAGTTTCTTGACTAGCGGGGGGCCCCGAGATACGCAGTATTTT.

The chain employs TRBV5-4 and TRBJ1-1; D is ambiguous. V was trimmed by 0 bases and J by 3 bases, leaving 3 bases between them. Germline V lookup: CDR1 SGHNT, CDR2 YYREEE (reference sequence). The CDR3 totals 12 residues. The chain's CDR3 is CASSLADTEAFF. The CDR3, as DNA: TGTGCCAGCAGCTTGGCTGACACTGAAGCTTTCTTT.

The chain uses TRBV28 and TRBJ2-7; 9 positions agree with TRBD1. The J segment lost 7 bases and the V segment lost 4 bases, leaving 17 bases of the junction unmatched. The CDR3 contains 17 residues. The germline gives CDR1 MDHEN, CDR2 SYDVKM. The DNA of the CDR3 is TGTGCCAGCAGTTCTGGGACAGGGTCGAATTTCCGTGGAGAGCAGTACTTC. This sequence encodes CASSSGTGSNFRGEQYF.

A remark on this clone: One end of the junction does not line up with germline, which may come from a read error. J is TRBJ2-3 and V is TRBV7-9; 9 positions match TRBD1. The germline V gene encodes CDR1 SEHNR and CDR2 FQNEAQ (reference sequence). This CDR3 comprises 14 residues. CDR3 region: CSSSLDRGSDTQYF. Written as DNA, the CDR3 is TGTTCCAGCAGCCTAGACAGGGGGTCAGATACGCAGTATTTT.

CDR3 residues: CASSLAGDNYGYTF. CDR3 coding DNA: TGCGCCAGCAGCTTAGCAGGGGATAACTATGGCTACACCTTC. The gene calls are TRBV5-1 and TRBJ1-2; TRBD1 might be the D (6 bases). The CDR3 runs to 14 residues. Germline CDR1 and CDR2: SGHRS and YFSETQ. Trimming cost V 2 bases and J 1 base, with 9 bases left between them.

This chain joins TRBV18 and TRBJ2-7; D gene uncertain. Germline V CDR1 and CDR2: KGHSH, LQKENI. This CDR3 is built from 13 residues. The ends were cut back, 6 bases at V and 0 bases at J, with 9 bases in the middle. CDR3 loop: CASSPKSSYEQYF. CDR3 bases: TGTGCCAGCTCTCCGAAGAGCTCCTACGAGCAGTACTTC.

Of note for this clone: Mismatch with germline at one junction end may stem from a read error. Within the sample, other DNA sequences also encode this same CDR3. This chain uses TRBV4-2 with TRBJ1-1; 8 nucleotides agree with TRBD1. The CDR3 loop spans 16 amino acids. Germline lookup yields CDR1 LGHNA and CDR2 YNFKEQ. This chain's CDR3 is CASSQDRTGLNTEAFF. In DNA, the CDR3 is TGTGCCAGCAGCCAAGACCGGACAGGGCTGAACACTGAAGCCTTCTTT.

J is TRBJ2-7 and V is TRBV28; a possible D gene is TRBD1 (8 bases). The CDR3 spans 14 residues. V dropped 5 bases and J dropped 4 bases, with 15 bases sitting between them. The V gene's germline CDR1 is MDHEN and CDR2 SYDVKM. The CDR3, as DNA: TGTGCCAGCAGTCGGACAGGGAGGGGGTACGAGCAGTACTTC. This translates into CASSRTGRGYEQYF.

The chain carries TRBV4-2 and TRBJ2-2, with a weak D call TRBD2 (5 bases). This CDR3 is 16 amino acids long. Germline loops: CDR1 LGHNA, CDR2 YNFKEQ. V gave up 1 base and J gave up 0 bases, with 9 bases separating them. In DNA, the CDR3 is TGTGCCAGCAGCCAAGGCGAGGGCGCGAACACCGGGGAGCTGTTTTTT. Translated, it gives CASSQGEGANTGELFF.

The gene calls are TRBV5-1 and TRBJ2-1; D is undetermined. Deletions cut 5 bases from V and 9 bases from J, with 12 bases between. This CDR3 has 12 residues. CDR1 is SGHRS, CDR2 YFSETQ, per germline. The CDR3 region is CASRSSVGEQFF. Here the CDR3 DNA reads TGCGCCAGCAGGTCTAGTGTCGGTGAGCAGTTCTTC.

This clone was observed a few times. The genes are TRBV5-6 and TRBJ2-3, with 8 bases identical to TRBD2. V gave up 2 bases and J gave up 5 bases; unmatched junction bases: 4. The CDR3 loop spans 14 amino acids. The germline CDR1 and CDR2 sequences are SGHDT and YYEEEE. The CDR3 region has the DNA TGTGCCAGCAGCTTAGTCAGCGGGGGAGATACGCAGTATTTT. It translates to CASSLVSGGDTQYF.

The rearrangement uses TRBV2 and TRBJ1-5, with a tentative D call TRBD1 (5 bases). Trimming took off 8 bases at V and 2 bases at J, with 16 bases between the two ends. In germline, CDR1 is SNHLY, CDR2 FYNNEI. The CDR3 spans 15 residues. CDR3: CASLGSGGGNQPQHF. DNA for the CDR3: TGTGCCAGCCTCGGGAGCGGGGGTGGCAATCAGCCCCAGCATTTT.

The chain combines TRBV29-1 with TRBJ1-6; 8 bases map to TRBD1. V lost 7 bases and J lost 7; bases outside the gene matches: 9. Germline CDR1 is SQVTM and CDR2 is ANQGSEA. The CDR3 has 14 residues. The CDR3 spells CSALLDRGNSPLHF. The CDR3, as DNA: TGCAGCGCCTTACTCGACAGGGGAAATTCACCCCTCCACTTT.

The gene calls are TRBV28 and TRBJ1-6, with D perhaps TRBD1 (6 bases). Germline-derived CDR1 and CDR2 are MDHEN and SYDVKM. The CDR3 consists of 12 residues. V gave up 6 bases and J gave up 14 bases, with 14 bases separating them. The CDR3 sequence is CASRKQGSALHF. The CDR3 DNA reads as TGTGCCAGCAGAAAACAGGGTTCGGCCCTCCACTTT.

This sequence joins TRBV4-1 and TRBJ2-7; a possible D gene is TRBD2 (5 bases). Germline CDR1 MGHRA, CDR2 YSYEKL. Trimming stripped 1 base from V and 11 bases from J, with 15 bases between. The CDR3 spans 13 residues. The CDR3 loop reads CASSQVEPGWEYF. The CDR3 nucleotides read TGCGCCAGCAGCCAAGTGGAGCCGGGATGGGAGTACTTC.

The V gene is TRBV11-1, the J gene TRBJ2-1; 9 bases line up with TRBD1. The CDR3 has 15 amino acids. With 1 base clipped from V and 6 bases from J, the junction kept 4 bases outside the gene matches. Per the germline V gene, CDR1 is SGHAT and CDR2 is FQDESV (reference sequence). The CDR3 bases are TGTGCCAGCAGCTTAGAGGACAGGGGCGGCAATGAGCAGTTCTTC. Amino acids: CASSLEDRGGNEQFF.

This clone appeared a few times. The chain links TRBV27 to TRBJ2-7; 15 nucleotides line up with TRBD2. The CDR3 is 15 residues long. The ends lost 5 bases at V and 7 bases at J; junction bases unmatched: 6. Germline V gene sequence: CDR1 MNHEY, CDR2 SMNVEV (reference sequence). CDR3 in amino acids: CASSRTSGGAGEQYF. The CDR3 DNA is TGTGCCAGCAGTCGGACTAGCGGGGGGGCAGGTGAGCAGTACTTC.

This clone was seen more than once but under ten times. The gene calls are TRBV5-8 and TRBJ2-7, with 7 bases fitting TRBD1. J gave up 3 bases and V 2 bases, and 17 bases lay outside the gene matches. The CDR3 loop spans 18 amino acids. Germline CDR1 SGHTS, CDR2 YDEGEE. Here the CDR3 reads CASSFVKGALGFLYEQYF. The CDR3 DNA follows: TGTGCCAGCAGCTTTGTCAAGGGGGCGTTGGGATTTCTCTACGAGCAGTACTTC. Drawing the rest from reference TRBV5-8 and TRBJ2-7, the complete variable domain is EAGVTQSPTHLIKTRGQQATLRCSPISGHTSVYWYQQALGLGLQFLLWYDEGEERNRGNFPPRFSGRQFPNYSSELNVNALELEDSALYLCASSFVKGALGFLYEQYFGPGTRLTVT.

The gene calls are TRBV5-4 and TRBJ2-3; 13 bases match TRBD2. This CDR3 is built from 19 residues. The germline V gene has CDR1 SGHNT and CDR2 YYREEE (reference sequence). V was clipped by 2 bases and J by 3 bases; unmatched bases: 12. CDR3 amino acids: CASSLGLAGAGLVTDTQYF. In DNA form, the CDR3 reads TGTGCCAGCAGCTTAGGACTAGCGGGGGCCGGCCTCGTGACAGATACGCAGTATTTT. Full variable domain (missing parts from reference TRBV5-4 and TRBJ2-3): ETGVTQSPTHLIKTRGQQVTLRCSSQSGHNTVSWYQQALGQGPQFIFQYYREEENGRGNFPPRFSGLQFPNYSSELNVNALELDDSALYLCASSLGLAGAGLVTDTQYFGPGTRLTVL.

The sample holds a few counts of this clone. This sequence joins TRBV19 and TRBJ2-2; 8 nucleotides align to TRBD1. The CDR3 loop spans 15 amino acids. Germline CDR1 LNHDA, CDR2 SQIVND (reference sequence). With V trimmed by 5 bases and J by 1 base, 3 bases remained unmatched. CDR3 sequence reads: CASSPGTGNTGELFF. DNA for the CDR3: TGTGCCAGTAGTCCAGGGACAGGGAACACCGGGGAGCTGTTTTTT.

This clone was counted once. V usage is TRBV30 and J usage is TRBJ2-4; maybe TRBD2 (6 bases). Germline CDR1 and CDR2: GTSNPN and SVGIG (reference sequence). CDR3 size: 15 residues. Trimming took off 3 bases at V and 0 bases at J, with 12 bases between the two ends. CDR3 region: CAWSPEGLAKNIQYF. CDR3 coding DNA: TGTGCCTGGAGCCCGGAGGGTCTAGCCAAAAACATTCAGTACTTC.

This chain links TRBV6-1 with TRBJ1-1; perhaps TRBD1 as D (5 bases). Germline CDR1 and CDR2: MNHNS and SASEGT. Trimming stripped 0 bases from V and 8 bases from J, with 10 bases between. The CDR3 has 13 residues. The CDR3 DNA follows: TGTGCCAGCAGTGAAGCGCGGCGGGGGGAAGCTTTCTTT. This encodes CASSEARRGEAFF.

CDR3 sequence (DNA): TGTGCCAGCAGTCTCCGCGGGTATCCCCATTGGATGCAGTATTTT. Translation: CASSLRGYPHWMQYF. J is TRBJ2-3 and V is TRBV28, with D maybe TRBD2 (5 bases). Germline CDR1 reads MDHEN; CDR2 reads SYDVKM. This CDR3 spans 15 amino acids. Trimming pared 5 bases from V and 11 bases from J, leaving 23 bases between.